A single sample is the source of the 26 T cell receptor beta chains below, sequenced in a study of blood T cells in healthy people across ages. PCR was performed a second time for about 7 to 11 cycles using a sample-barcoded 5' primer and a J-beta primer mix. TCRdb reprocessed the 5' RACE reads with MiXCR, giving one entry per CDR3 protein. The data hold about 1.8 million distinct CDR3 sequences, with about 50% observed a single time. What was sequenced was blood. Receptors were obtained from a middle-aged woman in good health.

The chain couples TRBV12-3 or TRBV12-4 to TRBJ2-3; 10 bases align to TRBD1. The V and J ends lost 2 bases and 1 base, in that order; junction bases with no gene match: 3. This CDR3 comprises 16 residues. The CDR3: CASSLIGTGGTDTQYF. The DNA of the CDR3 is TGTGCCAGCAGTTTAATCGGGACAGGGGGCACAGATACGCAGTATTTT.

This chain uses TRBV7-9 with TRBJ1-5; no firm D call. Trimming pared 4 bases from V and 1 base from J, leaving 11 bases between. CDR1 is SEHNR and CDR2 is FQNEAQ in the germline V gene (reference sequence). The CDR3 contains 15 residues. The CDR3: CASSSNLGSNQPQHF. The CDR3 DNA is TGTGCCAGCAGCTCCAACCTTGGCAGCAATCAGCCCCAGCATTTT.

V gene TRBV4-2 combines with J gene TRBJ1-2; tentative D call: TRBD1 (5 bases). The CDR3 covers 16 residues. Germline assignment: CDR1 LGHNA and CDR2 YNFKEQ. The germline V and J ends were trimmed by 4 bases and 3 bases, with 18 bases remaining between them. The chain's CDR3 is CASSPLRGGSDYGYTF. The CDR3 DNA reads TGTGCCAGCAGCCCTCTCCGGGGGGGTTCTGACTATGGCTACACCTTC.

On this clonotype: Germline is not matched at one junction end, which may reflect a read error. J is TRBJ2-7 and V is TRBV4-3; 7 bases align to TRBD1. Germline V gene sequence: CDR1 LGHNA, CDR2 YSLEER. The CDR3 has 17 amino acids. The CDR3 region is CAGSQARQGQFFYEQYF. In DNA, the CDR3 is TGCGCCGGCAGCCAAGCCCGACAGGGACAATTCTTCTACGAGCAGTACTTC.

The sample holds a few counts of this clonotype. The chain combines TRBV29-1 with TRBJ2-7; weak D call: TRBD1 (7 bases). Trimming removed 3 bases from V and 6 bases from J, with 18 bases in between. The CDR3 consists of 14 residues. The germline V gene has CDR1 SQVTM and CDR2 ANQGSEA. Written as DNA, the CDR3 is TGCAGCGTTGATTCGGTTTCAGGGGGACTCGAGCAGTACTTC. It is translated as CSVDSVSGGLEQYF.

The V call is TRBV4-2, the J call TRBJ1-2; 7 bases line up with TRBD1. This CDR3 is 17 amino acids long. The V segment lost 0 bases and the J segment 2 bases; nucleotides outside the gene matches: 9. Germline V lookup: CDR1 LGHNA, CDR2 YNFKEQ. The CDR3 sequence is CASSQEGDSPRNYGYTF. CDR3 DNA sequence: TGTGCCAGCAGCCAAGAAGGGGACAGTCCGAGAAACTATGGCTACACCTTC.

The rearrangement links TRBV29-1 to TRBJ1-2; D gene uncertain. V lost 4 bases, J lost 3 bases, and 9 bases lay in between. The CDR3 sequence is 12 residues long. CDR1 is SQVTM, CDR2 ANQGSEA, per germline. The CDR3 DNA reads TGCAGCGTTGGTAAAGGCGACTATGGCTACACCTTC. It translates to CSVGKGDYGYTF.

The sample holds a few counts of this clonotype. The rearrangement uses TRBV19 and TRBJ2-7; 8 bases map to TRBD2. Trimming removed 1 base from V and 6 bases from J; junction bases left unmatched: 8. The CDR3 extends over 15 amino acids. Germline assignment: CDR1 LNHDA and CDR2 SQIVND (reference sequence). CDR3 amino acids: CASSIAGTRGGEQYF. For the CDR3, the DNA is TGTGCCAGTAGTATAGCCGGGACTAGAGGGGGCGAGCAGTACTTC.

V is TRBV3-1 and J is TRBJ1-6; a weak D match, TRBD1 (6 bases). Trimming took off 8 bases at V and 9 bases at J, with 23 bases between the two ends. This CDR3 is 16 amino acids long. Germline loops: CDR1 LGHDT, CDR2 YNNKEL (reference sequence). The CDR3 here is CASGGGRGRSVSPLHF. The CDR3 nucleotides are TGTGCCAGCGGTGGTGGAAGGGGGAGGTCCGTTTCACCCCTCCACTTT. Together with reference TRBV3-1 and TRBJ1-6, the CDR3 gives the full variable domain: DTAVSQTPKYLVTQMGNDKSIKCEQNLGHDTMYWYKQDSKKFLKIMFSYNNKELIINETVPNRFSPKSPDKAHLNLHINSLELGDSAVYFCASGGGRGRSVSPLHFGNGTRLTVT.

In its sample, this clonotype was seen a few times. The chain employs TRBV29-1 and TRBJ2-5, with 14 positions matching TRBD2. CDR1 and CDR2 (germline): SQVTM, ANQGSEA. Trimming removed 5 bases from V and 5 bases from J; junction bases left unmatched: 10. This CDR3 is 16 amino acids long. CDR3 amino acids: CSVPVRTSGGWETQYF. In nucleotides, the CDR3 is TGCAGCGTTCCAGTTCGGACTAGCGGGGGGTGGGAGACCCAGTACTTC.

The chain recombines TRBV2 with TRBJ1-1, with unresolved D. The CDR3 sequence is 14 residues long. The germline V gene encodes CDR1 SNHLY and CDR2 FYNNEI. Trimming took off 7 bases at V and 3 bases at J, with 15 bases between the two ends. For the CDR3, the DNA is TGTGCCAGCAATGAGCACGGATCCCACACTGAAGCTTTCTTT. Translating it yields CASNEHGSHTEAFF.

This clonotype has just a few counts. The chain joins TRBV27 to TRBJ2-7; tentatively, D is TRBD1 or TRBD2 (6 bases each). There are 14 residues in the CDR3. Between the trimmed V and J ends, which lost 2 bases and 3 bases, there was a span of 11 bases. CDR1 and CDR2 (germline): MNHEY, SMNVEV (reference sequence). CDR3 sequence (DNA): TGTGCCAGCAGTTTAAGGGGGAGGATCTACGAGCAGTACTTC. Protein: CASSLRGRIYEQYF.

The V call is TRBV14, the J call TRBJ1-6; D uncertain. This CDR3 is 16 amino acids long. The germline V gene has CDR1 SGHDN and CDR2 FVKESK. The V end was cut by 0 bases, the J end by 4 bases, with 10 bases between. CDR3 in DNA: TGTGCCAGCAGCCAAGATACCAGATTTTATAATTCACCCCTCCACTTT. It translates to CASSQDTRFYNSPLHF.

This CDR3 is CASSYPRGGRNTGELFF. The CDR3 bases are TGTGCCAGCAGTTACCCACGGGGGGGACGGAACACCGGGGAGCTGTTTTTT. V is TRBV6-2 or TRBV6-3 and J is TRBJ2-2, with 8 bases that match TRBD2. Germline CDR1 and CDR2: MNHEY and SVGEGT. Trimming removed 2 bases from V and 1 base from J; junction bases left unmatched: 6. There are 17 residues in the CDR3.

The rearrangement joins TRBV6-6 to TRBJ1-4, with D uncertain. The CDR3 is 16 amino acids. Trimming removed 0 bases from V and 3 bases from J, with 11 bases in between. Germline CDR1 and CDR2: MNHNY and SVGAGI (reference sequence). The CDR3 bases are TGTGCCAGCAGTTACTCGATACCAATCTCTAATGAAAAACTGTTTTTT. As protein: CASSYSIPISNEKLFF.

A remark on this clonotype: The germline gene is not matched at one end of the junction; a read error may be the cause. The chain uses TRBV5-1 and TRBJ2-4; either TRBD1 or TRBD2 may fit D (5 bases each). The germline gives CDR1 SGHRS, CDR2 YFSETQ. The CDR3 runs to 13 residues. The CDR3 protein is CANSSTGGHEQYF. The DNA of the CDR3 is TGCGCCAACAGCTCAACAGGAGGCCATGAGCAGTACTTC.

About this clonotype itself: The junction and the germline gene differ at one end; a read error may be behind it. The genes are TRBV7-9 and TRBJ2-2; 9 nucleotides align to TRBD1. CDR3 size: 16 residues. Germline CDR1 is SEHNR and CDR2 is FQNEAQ (reference sequence). CDR3 sequence reads: CASRFTGTGNAGELFF. In DNA, the CDR3 is TGTGCCAGCAGGTTTACCGGGACAGGGAACGCCGGGGAGCTGTTTTTT.

The chain joins TRBV7-2 to TRBJ2-6; 8 nucleotides line up with TRBD1. This CDR3 contains 15 residues. V trimming: 4 bases; J trimming: 4 bases; junction bases outside the gene matches: 3. The germline gives CDR1 SGHTA, CDR2 FQGNSA. CDR3 DNA: TGTGCCAGCAGCTGGACAGGGACAGGGGCCAACGTCCTGACTTTC. Residues: CASSWTGTGANVLTF.

V is TRBV4-3 and J is TRBJ2-1; D unclear. Germline CDR1 LGHNA, CDR2 YSLEER. There are 14 residues in the CDR3. The V end was cut by 1 base, the J end by 6 bases, with 10 bases between. This chain's CDR3 is CASSQARPINEQFF. Written as DNA, the CDR3 is TGCGCCAGCAGCCAAGCTCGGCCCATCAATGAGCAGTTCTTC.

This clonotype was counted only a few times. V and J are TRBV13 and TRBJ2-1, with 13 bases that match TRBD2. The germline gives CDR1 PRHDT, CDR2 FYEKMQ (reference sequence). CDR3 length: 17 amino acids. The V segment lost 5 bases and the J segment 5 bases; nucleotides outside the gene matches: 9. The CDR3 here is CASSPRLAGGLNNEQFF. The CDR3 nucleotides read TGTGCCAGCAGCCCGAGACTAGCGGGGGGCCTTAACAATGAGCAGTTCTTC.

J is TRBJ2-7 and V is TRBV29-1; tentatively, D is TRBD2 (6 bases). V lost 5 bases and J 9 bases, leaving 20 bases between the germline ends. Germline values: CDR1 SQVTM, CDR2 ANQGSEA. This CDR3 contains 13 residues. The CDR3: CSVFGTAPGRQYF. In DNA, the CDR3 is TGCAGCGTTTTTGGGACTGCCCCAGGAAGGCAGTACTTC.

This chain connects TRBV4-1 to TRBJ1-5, with D possibly being TRBD1 (5 bases). CDR1 and CDR2 from the germline V gene are MGHRA and YSYEKL. Trimming stripped 0 bases from V and 5 bases from J, with 17 bases between. The CDR3 has 17 residues. This chain's CDR3 is CASSQEDNRQRYQPQHF. DNA of the CDR3: TGCGCCAGCAGCCAAGAGGATAACAGGCAAAGATATCAGCCCCAGCATTTT.

The rearrangement joins TRBV9 to TRBJ2-7, with no clear D. The J call is uncertain, as TRBJ2-4 better fits the DNA end. This CDR3 has 15 amino acids. Germline V gene data show CDR1 as SGDLS and CDR2 as YYNGEE. CDR3 nucleotide sequence: TGTGCCAGCAGCGTAGATGGGGTTACCACAAACATTCAGTACTTC. This sequence encodes CASSVDGVTTNIQYF.

Only a few counts were recorded for this clonotype. J is TRBJ1-2 and V is TRBV27; D perhaps matches TRBD1 (6 bases). The CDR3 covers 14 residues. The germline V and J ends were trimmed by 10 bases and 8 bases, with 23 bases remaining between them. CDR1 is MNHEY, CDR2 SMNVEV, per germline (reference sequence). The CDR3 region is CATRGQTQSEGYTF. The DNA of the CDR3 is TGTGCCACTCGCGGACAGACCCAAAGCGAGGGCTACACCTTC.

The chain uses TRBV27 and TRBJ2-3, with D possibly TRBD1 on 5 matching bases. CDR3 length: 16 residues. V lost 8 bases and J lost 4, with 22 bases in between. CDR1 and CDR2 (germline): MNHEY, SMNVEV (reference sequence). CDR3: CASGSTTGRGPDTQYF. CDR3 DNA sequence: TGTGCCAGCGGTTCTACAACAGGTAGAGGTCCAGATACGCAGTATTTT.

This clonotype was picked up many times. This chain uses TRBV20-1 with TRBJ2-1; possibly TRBD2 for D (6 bases). There are 16 residues in the CDR3. Germline V gene lookup returns CDR1 DFQATT and CDR2 SNEGSKA (reference sequence). Trimming removed 0 bases from V and 2 bases from J, with 14 bases in between. The CDR3 coding sequence is TGCAGTGCTAGAGATCACCGGGACTTAACCTACAATGAGCAGTTCTTC. Protein sequence: CSARDHRDLTYNEQFF.